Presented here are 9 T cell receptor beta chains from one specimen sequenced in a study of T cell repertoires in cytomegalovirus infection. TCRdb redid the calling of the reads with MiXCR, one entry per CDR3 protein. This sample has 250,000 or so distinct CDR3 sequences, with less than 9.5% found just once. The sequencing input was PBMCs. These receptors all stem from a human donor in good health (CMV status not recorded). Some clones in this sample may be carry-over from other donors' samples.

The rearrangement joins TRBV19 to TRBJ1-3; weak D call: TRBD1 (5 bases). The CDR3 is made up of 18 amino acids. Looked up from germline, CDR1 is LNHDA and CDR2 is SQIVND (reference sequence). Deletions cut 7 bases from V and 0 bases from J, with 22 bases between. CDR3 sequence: CASTPEGTGRLSGNTIYF. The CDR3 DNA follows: TGTGCCAGTACCCCAGAGGGAACAGGCCGACTCTCTGGAAACACCATATATTTT.

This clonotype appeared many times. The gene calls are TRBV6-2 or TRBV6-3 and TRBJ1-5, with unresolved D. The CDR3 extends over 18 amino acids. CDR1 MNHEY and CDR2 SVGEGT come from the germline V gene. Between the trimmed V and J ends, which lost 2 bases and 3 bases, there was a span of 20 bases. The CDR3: CASSYVPGFGYLNQPQHF. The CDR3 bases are TGTGCCAGCAGTTACGTTCCGGGCTTCGGATACCTCAATCAGCCCCAGCATTTT.

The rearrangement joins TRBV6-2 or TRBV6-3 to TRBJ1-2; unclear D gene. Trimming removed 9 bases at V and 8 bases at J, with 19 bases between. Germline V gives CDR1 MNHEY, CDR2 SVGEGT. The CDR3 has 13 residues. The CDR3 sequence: CASNEPIVGGYTF. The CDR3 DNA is TGTGCCAGTAACGAGCCAATCGTCGGGGGCTACACCTTC.

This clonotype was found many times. The DNA for the CDR3 is TGTGCCAGCAGCTCCTCCCAGGGAGGAAGCACAGATACGCAGTATTTT. Translated, it gives CASSSSQGGSTDTQYF. The rearrangement joins TRBV7-2 to TRBJ2-3, with D possibly being TRBD2 (6 bases). This CDR3 spans 16 amino acids. From germline, CDR1 is SGHTA and CDR2 FQGNSA. The V end was cut by 4 bases, the J end by 0 bases, with 14 bases between.

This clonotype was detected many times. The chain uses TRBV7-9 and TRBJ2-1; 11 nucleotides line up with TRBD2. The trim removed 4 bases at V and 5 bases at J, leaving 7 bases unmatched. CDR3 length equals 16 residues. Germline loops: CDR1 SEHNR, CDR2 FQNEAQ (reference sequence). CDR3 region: CASSSNLAGGHNEQFF. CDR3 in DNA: TGTGCCAGCAGCTCAAACCTAGCGGGGGGCCACAATGAGCAGTTCTTC. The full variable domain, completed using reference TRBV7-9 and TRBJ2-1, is DTGVSQNPRHKITKRGQNVTFRCDPISEHNRLYWYRQTLGQGPEFLTYFQNEAQLEKSRLLSDRFSAERPKGSFSTLEIQRTEQGDSAMYLCASSSNLAGGHNEQFFGPGTRLTVL.

The CDR3 bases are TGTGCCAGCAGTTTGGGCAGTCAGAACACTGAAGCTTTCTTT. Its translation is CASSLGSQNTEAFF. The rearrangement uses TRBV28 and TRBJ1-1; D not resolved. CDR3 size: 14 residues. Trimming stripped 3 bases from V and 1 base from J, with 9 bases between. Germline V lookup: CDR1 MDHEN, CDR2 SYDVKM.

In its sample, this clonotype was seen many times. CDR3 in amino acids: CASSRRDRVSEQFF. The CDR3 bases are TGTGCCAGCAGCCGACGGGACAGGGTGAGTGAGCAGTTCTTC. This chain connects TRBV7-2 to TRBJ2-1, with 9 bases lining up with TRBD1. With 5 bases clipped from V and 9 bases from J, the junction kept 8 bases outside the gene matches. CDR1 SGHTA and CDR2 FQGNSA come from the germline V gene. There are 14 residues in the CDR3.

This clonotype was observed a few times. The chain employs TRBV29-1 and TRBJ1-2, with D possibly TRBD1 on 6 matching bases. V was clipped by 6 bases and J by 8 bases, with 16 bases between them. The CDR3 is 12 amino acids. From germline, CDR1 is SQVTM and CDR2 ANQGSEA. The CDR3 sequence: CSVKGGQGGYTF. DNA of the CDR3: TGCAGCGTCAAAGGAGGGCAGGGGGGCTACACCTTC.

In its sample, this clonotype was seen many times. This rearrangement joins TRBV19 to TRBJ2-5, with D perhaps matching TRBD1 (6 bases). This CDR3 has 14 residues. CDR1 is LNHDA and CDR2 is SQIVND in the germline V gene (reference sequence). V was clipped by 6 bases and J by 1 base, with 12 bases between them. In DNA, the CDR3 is TGTGCCAGTAGCCAGGGACACAGCCAAGAGACCCAGTACTTC. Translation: CASSQGHSQETQYF.